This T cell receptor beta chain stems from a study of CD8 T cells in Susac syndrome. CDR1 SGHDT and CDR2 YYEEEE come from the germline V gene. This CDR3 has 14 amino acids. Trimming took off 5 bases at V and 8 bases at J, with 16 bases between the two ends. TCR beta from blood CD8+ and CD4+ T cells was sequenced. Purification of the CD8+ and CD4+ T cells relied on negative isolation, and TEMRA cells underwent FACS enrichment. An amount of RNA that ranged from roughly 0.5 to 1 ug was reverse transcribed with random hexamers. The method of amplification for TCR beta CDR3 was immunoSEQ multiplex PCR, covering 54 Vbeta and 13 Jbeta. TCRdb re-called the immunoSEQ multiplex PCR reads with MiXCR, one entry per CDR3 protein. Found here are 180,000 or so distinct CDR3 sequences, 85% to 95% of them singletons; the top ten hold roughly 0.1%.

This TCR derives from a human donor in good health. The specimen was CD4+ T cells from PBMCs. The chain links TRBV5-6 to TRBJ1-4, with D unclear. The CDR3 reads CASRPNGEDEKLFF. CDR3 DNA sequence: TGTGCCAGCAGACCTAATGGGGAGGACGAAAAACTGTTTTTT.